Sequencing of this TCR beta chain was carried out in a study of blood T cell repertoires in COVID-19. Study-level information: Samples representing acute and convalescent COVID-19 were sourced from the United States, Italy and Spain.

Seattle patient enrollment occurred during active infection, with longitudinal follow-up thereafter. The data were produced by immunoSEQ multiplex PCR, yet TCRdb's version contains in-frame clones alone and is incomplete. Here the sample spans nearly 25,000 clones, roughly 77% being singletons. Trimming took 7 bases from V and 3 from J, leaving 21 bases between them. This CDR3 spans 16 amino acids. Germline CDR1 is LGHNA and CDR2 is YNFKEQ. The chain is built from TRBV4-2 and TRBJ1-2, with a possible D match to TRBD1 (6 bases). Sample: peripheral blood. This TCR was recovered from a woman aged 70 to 79 with COVID-19, enrolled during active disease. The DNA of the CDR3 is TGTGCCAGCACGAAGCTAGGGGCAGGGGACGACTATGGCTACACCTTC. Amino acid sequence: CASTKLGAGDDYGYTF.